One sample yielded the 23 T cell receptor beta chains listed below, sequenced in a study of cytomegalovirus exposure and HLA in healthy donors. Using immunoSEQ multiplex PCR, the repertoire was profiled, and TCRdb retains in-frame clones only, with some absent. The data show tens of thousands of clones, with about 93% seen just once and about 1.9% held by the top ten. The sample was PBMCs. These receptors were obtained from a woman aged 18 to 35 in good health and CMV-seropositive.

The chain combines TRBV7-9 with TRBJ2-7; 7 bases fit TRBD2. There are 14 residues in the CDR3. V lost 3 bases, J lost 6 bases, and 8 bases stayed unmatched. Germline V gene lookup returns CDR1 SEHNR and CDR2 FQNEAQ (reference sequence). CDR3 nucleotides: TGTGCCAGCAGCTTCCTTCGGGGAGGGCTCGAGCAGTACTTC. It codes for CASSFLRGGLEQYF.

This chain joins TRBV27 and TRBJ2-2; D is perhaps TRBD1 (5 bases). Germline assignment: CDR1 MNHEY and CDR2 SMNVEV (reference sequence). This CDR3 is built from 13 residues. Deletions cut 8 bases from V and 5 bases from J, with 12 bases between. DNA of the CDR3: TGTGCCAGCTGCCAGGGCAAGACCGGGGAGCTGTTTTTT. It specifies CASCQGKTGELFF.

The chain carries TRBV27 and TRBJ1-3; possibly TRBD1 for D (5 bases). Per the germline V gene, CDR1 is MNHEY and CDR2 is SMNVEV (reference sequence). There are 13 residues in the CDR3. V was clipped by 5 bases and J by 4 bases, with 9 bases between them. The CDR3 here is CASSPRQGNTIYF. In nucleotides, the CDR3 is TGTGCCAGCAGTCCTAGACAGGGAAACACCATATATTTT.

The CDR3 DNA is TGCGCCAGCAGCCAAGCGTGGGGAGGTGGTGGCTACACCTTC. It translates to CASSQAWGGGGYTF. The V and J genes are TRBV4-3 and TRBJ1-2; D call uncertain. The CDR3 length is 14 residues. V was trimmed by 1 base and J by 7 bases, leaving 13 bases between them. Germline CDR1 is LGHNA and CDR2 is YSLEER.

The V call is TRBV2, the J call TRBJ2-7; maybe TRBD2 (6 bases). CDR1 SNHLY and CDR2 FYNNEI come from the germline V gene. The CDR3 is 16 residues long. V shed 7 bases and J shed 3 bases, with 22 bases lying between them. In DNA, the CDR3 is TGTGCCAGCACCCACCCCGGGCCGGGGGAGAACTACGAGCAGTACTTC. Amino acid sequence: CASTHPGPGENYEQYF. Full variable domain (remainder filled in from reference TRBV2 and TRBJ2-7): EPEVTQTPSHQVTQMGQEVILRCVPISNHLYFYWYRQILGQKVEFLVSFYNNEISEKSEIFDDQFSVERPDGSNFTLKIRSTKLEDSAMYFCASTHPGPGENYEQYFGPGTRLTVT.

Only one count was recorded for this clone. The chain employs TRBV11-2 and TRBJ1-6; D gene ambiguous. V was clipped by 0 bases and J by 13 bases, with 7 bases between them. Germline CDR1 is SGHAT and CDR2 is FQNNGV. The CDR3 length is 12 residues. The CDR3 region is CASSLDQVPLHF. CDR3 in DNA: TGTGCCAGCAGCTTAGATCAGGTCCCCCTCCACTTT.

The chain employs TRBV4-1 and TRBJ2-7; 7 bases line up with TRBD2. Germline values: CDR1 MGHRA, CDR2 YSYEKL. The ends lost 5 bases at V and 6 bases at J; junction bases unmatched: 10. CDR3 length: 14 amino acids. The CDR3 reads CASSEPGGGREQYF. The CDR3 bases are TGCGCCAGCAGCGAGCCGGGGGGTGGGCGCGAGCAGTACTTC.

The CDR3 loop is CASNRWGMNTEAFF. The DNA of the CDR3 is TGTGCCAGCAACAGGTGGGGAATGAACACTGAAGCTTTCTTT. V is TRBV6-1 and J is TRBJ1-1, with D possibly being TRBD1 (5 bases). The V end lost 7 bases, the J end lost 0 bases, and 12 bases lay between the germline ends. CDR1 MNHNS and CDR2 SASEGT come from the germline V gene. The length of the CDR3 is 14 residues.

Only a few counts were recorded for this clone. The genes are TRBV5-1 and TRBJ2-6; weak D call: TRBD2 (5 bases). V lost 7 bases, J lost 0 bases, and 14 bases lay in between. CDR1 and CDR2 from the germline V gene are SGHRS and YFSETQ. The CDR3 totals 16 residues. The CDR3 DNA sequence: TGCGCCAGCGTGGACTCTCCGCACTCTGGGGCCAACGTCCTGACTTTC. Amino acids: CASVDSPHSGANVLTF.

The V gene is TRBV2, the J gene TRBJ2-5, with a possible D match to TRBD2 (6 bases). Trimming took off 9 bases at V and 0 bases at J, with 14 bases between the two ends. CDR3 length equals 14 residues. The germline V gene encodes CDR1 SNHLY and CDR2 FYNNEI. The CDR3 loop is CARDGTLYQETQYF. CDR3 coding DNA: TGTGCCAGAGACGGGACTCTGTACCAAGAGACCCAGTACTTC.

The chain joins TRBV4-1 to TRBJ2-4; D might be TRBD1 (7 bases). V lost 1 base to trimming and J lost 0 bases, with 13 bases between them. The CDR3 length is 17 residues. Germline assignment: CDR1 MGHRA and CDR2 YSYEKL. In DNA, the CDR3 is TGCGCCAGCAGCCAAGTAGGGGGCGGGGTAGCCAAAAACATTCAGTACTTC. Encoded protein: CASSQVGGGVAKNIQYF.

CDR3 coding DNA: TGTGCCAGCAGCCAAGCTACCGCGGGGGGGCGTAGTGAGCAGTTCTTC. This gives the protein CASSQATAGGRSEQFF. The chain couples TRBV4-2 to TRBJ2-1; 9 positions match TRBD2. The CDR3 covers 16 residues. Trimming at V came to 1 base and at J to 9 bases, leaving 10 bases not matched to a gene. Germline CDR1 LGHNA, CDR2 YNFKEQ.

The J gene is TRBJ1-2, the V gene TRBV19; the D gene is possibly TRBD1 (6 bases). The CDR3 is 14 residues long. The V end was cut by 0 bases, the J end by 7 bases, with 12 bases between. The germline V gene encodes CDR1 LNHDA and CDR2 SQIVND (reference sequence). The CDR3 protein is CASSIDRNRAGYTF. The CDR3 DNA reads TGTGCCAGTAGTATAGACCGAAACAGGGCTGGCTACACCTTC.

This clone has just one count. This chain joins TRBV2 and TRBJ1-1; 7 nucleotides match TRBD1. The CDR3 runs 13 residues. The germline V gene encodes CDR1 SNHLY and CDR2 FYNNEI. V lost 6 bases to trimming and J lost 7 bases; unmatched junction nucleotides: 8. The CDR3: CASRMTGIGEAFF. As DNA, the CDR3 is TGTGCCAGCAGAATGACAGGGATCGGTGAAGCTTTCTTT.

The genes are TRBV27 and TRBJ1-5, with 7 nucleotides matching TRBD1. V shed 5 bases and J 5 bases; nucleotides not matched to a gene: 6. Germline loops: CDR1 MNHEY, CDR2 SMNVEV (reference sequence). CDR3 length: 14 residues. The DNA for the CDR3 is TGTGCCAGCAGTGTCAGGGGGGCAGATCAGCCCCAGCATTTT. It specifies CASSVRGADQPQHF.

The chain carries TRBV7-9 and TRBJ2-5; a weak D match, TRBD1 (5 bases). Trimming left V 4 bases short and J 5 bases short, with 14 bases between. Germline loops: CDR1 SEHNR, CDR2 FQNEAQ (reference sequence). This CDR3 contains 14 residues. The chain's CDR3 is CASSYGHQRETQYF. Here the CDR3 DNA reads TGTGCCAGCAGCTACGGACACCAGAGGGAGACCCAGTACTTC.

This chain uses TRBV4-1 with TRBJ2-7; 8 bases agree with TRBD2. Germline V CDR1 and CDR2: MGHRA, YSYEKL. The CDR3 covers 16 residues. The junction had 7 bases not matched to a gene; V was cut back by 0 bases and J by 3 bases. The CDR3 coding sequence is TGCGCCAGCAGCCAAGAATCCGGGGGGGCAGACTACGAGCAGTACTTC. Its translation: CASSQESGGADYEQYF.

The rearrangement joins TRBV15 to TRBJ1-2; D uncertain. CDR1 LNHNV and CDR2 YYDKDF come from the germline V gene (reference sequence). V dropped 1 base and J dropped 4 bases, with 10 bases sitting between them. This CDR3 comprises 14 residues. The CDR3 nucleotides read TGTGCCACCAGCAGAGGCGGGATAAGCTATGGCTACACCTTC. Protein product: CATSRGGISYGYTF. Together with reference TRBV15 and TRBJ1-2, the CDR3 gives the full variable domain: DAMVIQNPRYQVTQFGKPVTLSCSQTLNHNVMYWYQQKSSQAPKLLFHYYDKDFNNEADTPDNFQSRRPNTSFCFLDIRSPGLGDTAMYLCATSRGGISYGYTFGSGTRLTVV.

The chain's CDR3 is CAISESLGQGANQPQHF. CDR3 nucleotides: TGTGCCATCAGTGAGTCTTTGGGACAGGGGGCGAATCAGCCCCAGCATTTT. The V gene is TRBV10-3, the J gene TRBJ1-5, with TRBD1 matching 12 bases. Germline lookup yields CDR1 ENHRY and CDR2 SYGVKD. V lost 0 bases and J lost 4; bases outside the gene matches: 4. The CDR3 consists of 17 residues.

The chain employs TRBV30 and TRBJ2-2; possible D gene TRBD2, 5 bases. Trimming cost V 2 bases and J 1 base, with 8 bases left between them. The CDR3 runs 14 residues. CDR1 and CDR2 (germline): GTSNPN, SVGIG (reference sequence). CDR3 residues: CAWSLAGNTGELFF. CDR3 nucleotides: TGTGCCTGGAGTCTTGCGGGGAACACCGGGGAGCTGTTTTTT.

This chain uses TRBV6-1 with TRBJ1-6, with unresolved D. The germline V gene encodes CDR1 MNHNS and CDR2 SASEGT. The CDR3 length is 15 residues. V dropped 4 bases and J dropped 0 bases, with 7 bases sitting between them. The CDR3 here is CASSVGSSYNSPLHF. The CDR3 coding sequence is TGTGCCAGCAGTGTTGGGAGCTCCTATAATTCACCCCTCCACTTT.

This chain uses TRBV7-2 with TRBJ2-1; D might be TRBD2 (7 bases). V was clipped by 1 base and J by 4 bases, with 17 bases between them. From germline, CDR1 is SGHTA and CDR2 FQGNSA. CDR3 length equals 17 residues. Written as DNA, the CDR3 is TGTGCCAGCAGCTTAGGGCCGCGGGGAGGGGGTTACAATGAGCAGTTCTTC. It is translated as CASSLGPRGGGYNEQFF.

This chain uses TRBV4-3 with TRBJ2-1, with 10 bases that match TRBD2. V dropped 0 bases and J dropped 7; count of bases not matched to a gene: 6. The CDR3 is made up of 16 amino acids. Germline CDR1 LGHNA, CDR2 YSLEER. The CDR3 sequence is CASSQDERGGINEQFF. The CDR3 bases are TGCGCCAGCAGCCAAGACGAGCGGGGGGGAATAAATGAGCAGTTCTTC.